A selection of T cell receptor beta chains follows, all from one sample in a study of glioma-infiltrating T cells after dendritic cell vaccination. The assay was immunoSEQ multiplex PCR, and TCRdb's table has in-frame clones only and misses some. The sample yields approximately 100,000 clones, roughly four fifths seen once. The sequences come from blood, collected before dendritic cell vaccination. The receptors originated from a human donor with glioblastoma. Both conserved end residues are part of each CDR3. D genes are given only for firm matches. The size of a clone is reported for some rows only, either as once, few or many, or as a class for expanded clones.

abundance: NA
v_gene: TRBV5-4
len: 14
d_gene: NA
j_gene: TRBJ1-1
CDR3aa: CASSLARVNTEAFF
CDR3nt: TGTGCCAGCAGCTTGGCCAGGGTGAACACTGAAGCTTTCTTT

abundance: NA
v_gene: TRBV5-1
len: 15
d_gene: NA
j_gene: TRBJ1-3
CDR3aa: CASSPGTTPGNTIYF
CDR3nt: TGCGCCAGCAGCCCGGGGACAACCCCTGGAAACACCATATATTTT

abundance: NA
v_gene: TRBV6-5
len: 13
d_gene: NA
j_gene: TRBJ2-7
CDR3aa: CASSYRRGYEQYF
CDR3nt: TGTGCCAGCAGTTACCGCCGGGGCTACGAGCAGTACTTC

abundance: many
v_gene: TRBV2
len: 12
d_gene: NA
j_gene: TRBJ1-5
CDR3aa: CASSDRAQPQHF
CDR3nt: TGTGCCAGCAGTGACAGGGCACAGCCCCAGCATTTT

abundance: NA
v_gene: TRBV11-3
len: 19
d_gene: TRBD1
j_gene: TRBJ1-3
CDR3aa: CASSFFTGTEKTSGNTIYF
CDR3nt: TGTGCCAGCAGCTTTTTCACCGGGACAGAAAAAACCTCTGGAAACACCATATATTTT

abundance: few
v_gene: TRBV2
len: 15
d_gene: NA
j_gene: TRBJ1-3
CDR3aa: CASSGGPNSGNTIYF
CDR3nt: TGTGCCAGCAGTGGGGGCCCAAACTCTGGAAACACCATATATTTT

abundance: NA
v_gene: TRBV9
len: 14
d_gene: NA
j_gene: TRBJ2-1
CDR3aa: CASSVGVQYNEQFF
CDR3nt: TGTGCCAGCAGCGTAGGGGTACAGTACAATGAGCAGTTCTTC

abundance: few
v_gene: TRBV19
len: 14
d_gene: NA
j_gene: TRBJ1-1
CDR3aa: CASSPFSSGTEAFF
CDR3nt: TGTGCCAGTAGCCCCTTTTCGAGCGGAACTGAAGCTTTCTTT

abundance: NA
v_gene: TRBV7-2
len: 13
d_gene: NA
j_gene: TRBJ2-7
CDR3aa: CASSAERLYEQYF
CDR3nt: TGTGCCAGCAGCGCGGAGCGGTTGTACGAGCAGTACTTC

abundance: NA
v_gene: TRBV5-4
len: 13
d_gene: NA
j_gene: TRBJ1-2
CDR3aa: CASSSPDYYGYTF
CDR3nt: TGTGCCAGCAGCTCCCCGGACTACTATGGCTACACCTTC

abundance: NA
v_gene: TRBV10-3
len: 15
d_gene: NA
j_gene: TRBJ1-5
CDR3aa: CAISQTTGGYQPQHF
CDR3nt: TGTGCCATCAGCCAGACAACGGGAGGGTACCAGCCCCAGCATTTT

abundance: NA
v_gene: TRBV13
len: 17
d_gene: NA
j_gene: TRBJ2-6
CDR3aa: CASSLGATDSGANVLTF
CDR3nt: TGTGCCAGCAGCTTAGGGGCCACAGACTCTGGGGCCAACGTCCTGACTTTC

abundance: NA
v_gene: TRBV9
len: 14
d_gene: NA
j_gene: TRBJ2-3
CDR3aa: CASSVVTGGDTQYF
CDR3nt: TGTGCCAGCAGCGTAGTTACAGGAGGGGATACGCAGTATTTT

abundance: NA
v_gene: TRBV6-1
len: 16
d_gene: NA
j_gene: TRBJ1-3
CDR3aa: CASSEWLDSSGNTIYF
CDR3nt: TGTGCCAGCAGTGAATGGCTCGACAGCTCTGGAAACACCATATATTTT

abundance: few
v_gene: TRBV7-2
len: 16
d_gene: NA
j_gene: TRBJ1-4
CDR3aa: CASSLGGGGLGEKLFF
CDR3nt: TGTGCCAGCAGCTTAGGTGGCGGGGGTTTGGGTGAAAAACTGTTTTTT

abundance: NA
v_gene: TRBV11-3
len: 13
d_gene: NA
j_gene: TRBJ1-3
CDR3aa: CASSTVPGNTIYF
CDR3nt: TGTGCCAGCAGCACAGTACCTGGAAACACCATATATTTT

abundance: NA
v_gene: TRBV9
len: 15
d_gene: TRBD1
j_gene: TRBJ2-7
CDR3aa: CASSDGTGLVNEQYF
CDR3nt: TGTGCCAGCAGCGATGGGACAGGGCTGGTGAACGAGCAGTACTTC

abundance: NA
v_gene: TRBV2
len: 15
d_gene: TRBD2
j_gene: TRBJ2-5
CDR3aa: CASKPLAGGLETQYF
CDR3nt: TGTGCCAGCAAGCCACTAGCGGGGGGGCTAGAGACCCAGTACTTC

abundance: NA
v_gene: TRBV6-6
len: 12
d_gene: NA
j_gene: TRBJ2-5
CDR3aa: CASRQGRKTQYF
CDR3nt: TGTGCCAGCAGACAGGGCCGGAAGACCCAGTACTTC

abundance: once
v_gene: TRBV2
len: 14
d_gene: TRBD1
j_gene: TRBJ1-1
CDR3aa: CASRWDSLNTEAFF
CDR3nt: TGTGCCAGCAGATGGGACAGCTTGAACACTGAAGCTTTCTTT

abundance: few
v_gene: TRBV11-2
len: 11
d_gene: TRBD1
j_gene: TRBJ1-1
CDR3aa: CASTQGAGAFF
CDR3nt: TGTGCCAGCACACAGGGGGCCGGAGCTTTCTTT

abundance: NA
v_gene: TRBV29-1
len: 14
d_gene: NA
j_gene: TRBJ1-1
CDR3aa: CSVEQDTTNTEAFF
CDR3nt: TGCAGCGTTGAACAGGACACTACGAACACTGAAGCTTTCTTT

abundance: once
v_gene: TRBV30
len: 12
d_gene: NA
j_gene: TRBJ1-1
CDR3aa: CAWSTSGGLAFF
CDR3nt: TGTGCCTGGAGTACCTCGGGGGGGCTAGCTTTCTTT

abundance: NA
v_gene: TRBV7-6
len: 13
d_gene: NA
j_gene: TRBJ2-3
CDR3aa: CASSSTELNTQYF
CDR3nt: TGTGCCAGCAGCTCGACTGAACTAAATACGCAGTATTTT

abundance: NA
v_gene: TRBV6-5
len: 14
d_gene: TRBD1
j_gene: TRBJ1-1
CDR3aa: CASSSRQGNTEAFF
CDR3nt: TGTGCCAGCAGTTCCCGACAGGGGAACACTGAAGCTTTCTTT

abundance: few
v_gene: TRBV6-5
len: 12
d_gene: NA
j_gene: TRBJ2-5
CDR3aa: CASGRQQETQYF
CDR3nt: TGTGCCAGCGGTAGACAGCAAGAGACCCAGTACTTC

abundance: few
v_gene: TRBV9
len: 16
d_gene: TRBD1
j_gene: TRBJ1-3
CDR3aa: CASSHMTGGKGNTIYF
CDR3nt: TGTGCCAGCAGCCACATGACAGGGGGAAAAGGAAACACCATATATTTT

abundance: NA
v_gene: TRBV5-1
len: 15
d_gene: TRBD1
j_gene: TRBJ2-7
CDR3aa: CASSLYRGVSYEQYF
CDR3nt: TGCGCCAGCAGCTTGTACAGGGGGGTCTCCTACGAGCAGTACTTC